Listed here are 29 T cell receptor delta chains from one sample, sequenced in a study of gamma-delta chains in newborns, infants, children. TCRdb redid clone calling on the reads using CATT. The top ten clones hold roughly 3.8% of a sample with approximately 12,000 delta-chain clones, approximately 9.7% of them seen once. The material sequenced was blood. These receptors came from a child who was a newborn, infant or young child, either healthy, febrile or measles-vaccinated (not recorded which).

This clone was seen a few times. Here the CDR3 DNA reads TGTGCCTGTGACACCGTTACGGGGAGGCTGGGGGATACCGATAAACTCATCTTT. Protein sequence: CACDTVTGRLGDTDKLIF. This chain links TRDV2 with TRDJ1; 9 bases line up with TRDD3. The trim removed 0 bases at V and 2 bases at J, leaving 12 bases unmatched. Germline values: CDR1 GEAIGNYY, CDR2 EKD. This CDR3 has 18 amino acids.

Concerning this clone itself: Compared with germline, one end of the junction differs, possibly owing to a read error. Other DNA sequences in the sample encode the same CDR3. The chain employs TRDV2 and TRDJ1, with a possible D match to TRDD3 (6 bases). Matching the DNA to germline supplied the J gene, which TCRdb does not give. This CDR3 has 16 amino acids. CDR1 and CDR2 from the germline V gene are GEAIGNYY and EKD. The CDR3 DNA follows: TGTGCCTGTGACTTAATGGGGGGGCCGTACACCGACAAACTCATCTTT. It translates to CACDLMGGPYTDKLIF.

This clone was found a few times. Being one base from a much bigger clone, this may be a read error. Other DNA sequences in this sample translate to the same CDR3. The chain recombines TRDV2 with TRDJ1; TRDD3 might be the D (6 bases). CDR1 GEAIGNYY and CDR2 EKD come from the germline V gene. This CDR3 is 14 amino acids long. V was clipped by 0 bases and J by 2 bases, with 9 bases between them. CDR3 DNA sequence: TGTGCCTGTGACACCGTGGGGGGGACCGATAAACTCATCTTT. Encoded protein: CACDTVGGTDKLIF.

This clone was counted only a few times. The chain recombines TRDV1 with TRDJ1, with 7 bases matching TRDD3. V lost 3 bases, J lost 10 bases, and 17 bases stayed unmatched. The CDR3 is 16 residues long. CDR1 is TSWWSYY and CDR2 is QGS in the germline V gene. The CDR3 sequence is CALGDLLWPATGALIF. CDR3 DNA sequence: TGTGCTCTTGGGGACCTCCTGTGGCCTGCTACTGGGGCACTCATCTTT.

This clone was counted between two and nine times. CDR3 protein: CACDSLLRPHTDKLIF. CDR3 coding DNA: TGTGCCTGTGACAGTCTCCTACGGCCCCACACCGATAAACTCATCTTT. J is TRDJ1 and V is TRDV2; D may be TRDD2 (6 bases). The V gene's germline CDR1 is GEAIGNYY and CDR2 EKD. With 2 bases removed from V and 0 bases from J, the gap between germline ends came to 15 bases. This CDR3 has 16 amino acids.

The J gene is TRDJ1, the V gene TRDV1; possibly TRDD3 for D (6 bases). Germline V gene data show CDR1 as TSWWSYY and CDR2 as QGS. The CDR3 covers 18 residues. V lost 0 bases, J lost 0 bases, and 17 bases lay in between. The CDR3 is CALGELGDPDPYTDKLIF. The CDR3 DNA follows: TGTGCTCTTGGGGAACTGGGGGACCCAGATCCGTACACCGATAAACTCATCTTT.

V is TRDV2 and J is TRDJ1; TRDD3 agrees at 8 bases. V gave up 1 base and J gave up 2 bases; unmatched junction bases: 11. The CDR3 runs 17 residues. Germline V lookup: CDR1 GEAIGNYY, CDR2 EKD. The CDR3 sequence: CACDTLLGAYRTDKLIF. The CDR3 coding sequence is TGTGCCTGTGACACTCTACTGGGGGCCTACAGAACCGATAAACTCATCTTT.

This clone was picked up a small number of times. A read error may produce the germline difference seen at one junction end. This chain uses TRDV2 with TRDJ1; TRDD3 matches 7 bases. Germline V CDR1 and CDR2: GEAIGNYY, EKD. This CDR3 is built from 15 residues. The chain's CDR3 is CARDTLGVGTDKLIF. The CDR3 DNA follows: TGTGCCCGTGACACCCTGGGGGTAGGTACCGATAAACTCATCTTT.

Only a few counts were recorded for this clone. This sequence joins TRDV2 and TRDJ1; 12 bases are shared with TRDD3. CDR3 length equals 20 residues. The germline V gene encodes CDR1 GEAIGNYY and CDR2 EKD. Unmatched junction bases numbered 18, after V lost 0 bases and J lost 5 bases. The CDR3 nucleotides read TGTGCCTGTGACACCGTGGGCTGGGGGATACGCATTGAGTCGGCTGATAAACTCATCTTT. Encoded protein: CACDTVGWGIRIESADKLIF.

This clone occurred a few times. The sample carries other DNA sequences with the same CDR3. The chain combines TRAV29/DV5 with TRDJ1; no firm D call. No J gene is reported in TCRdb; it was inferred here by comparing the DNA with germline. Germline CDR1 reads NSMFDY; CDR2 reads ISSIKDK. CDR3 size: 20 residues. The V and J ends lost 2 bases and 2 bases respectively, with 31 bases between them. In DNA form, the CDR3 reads TGTGCAGCAAGGGCGTCCCTAGAGTACAACTTTGAGGCGGGTACCGATAAACTCATCTTT. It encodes CAARASLEYNFEAGTDKLIF.

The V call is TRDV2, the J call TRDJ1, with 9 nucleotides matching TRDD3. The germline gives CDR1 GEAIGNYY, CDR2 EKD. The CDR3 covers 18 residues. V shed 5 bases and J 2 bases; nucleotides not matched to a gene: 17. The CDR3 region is CACAPLYWGTRPTDKLIF. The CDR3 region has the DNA TGTGCCTGTGCCCCGCTGTACTGGGGGACTCGGCCGACCGATAAACTCATCTTT.

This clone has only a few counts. The CDR3, as DNA: TGTGCCTGTGACACCGTACGTTTCACTGGGGGAAACACCGATAAACTCATCTTT. Amino acid sequence: CACDTVRFTGGNTDKLIF. The gene calls are TRDV2 and TRDJ1; the match to TRDD3 covers 9 bases. Germline CDR1 GEAIGNYY, CDR2 EKD. There are 18 residues in the CDR3. The V and J ends lost 0 bases and 0 bases, in that order; junction bases with no gene match: 10.

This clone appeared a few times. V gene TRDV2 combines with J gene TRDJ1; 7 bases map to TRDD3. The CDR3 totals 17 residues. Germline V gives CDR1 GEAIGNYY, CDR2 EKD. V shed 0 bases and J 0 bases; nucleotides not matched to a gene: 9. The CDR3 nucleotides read TGTGCCTGTGACACCTTGGGGGAGCGGTTGTACACCGATAAACTCATCTTT. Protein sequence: CACDTLGERLYTDKLIF.

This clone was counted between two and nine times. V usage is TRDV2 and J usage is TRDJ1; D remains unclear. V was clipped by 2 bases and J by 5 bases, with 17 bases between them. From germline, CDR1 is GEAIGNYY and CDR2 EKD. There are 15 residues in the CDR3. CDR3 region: CACDRVGVPEDKLIF. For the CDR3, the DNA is TGTGCCTGTGACAGGGTGGGTGTGCCGGAGGATAAACTCATCTTT.

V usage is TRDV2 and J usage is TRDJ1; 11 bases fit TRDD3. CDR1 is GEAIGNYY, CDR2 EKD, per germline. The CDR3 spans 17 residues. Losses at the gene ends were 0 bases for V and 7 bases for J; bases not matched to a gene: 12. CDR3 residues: CACDTVDGGYASLKLIF. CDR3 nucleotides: TGTGCCTGTGACACCGTGGATGGGGGATACGCCAGCCTTAAACTCATCTTT.

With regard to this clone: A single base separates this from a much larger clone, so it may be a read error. The CDR3 spells CARDQVSRTDTDKLIF. The CDR3 coding sequence is TGTGCCCGTGACCAAGTTAGCCGGACGGACACCGATAAACTCATCTTT. The chain combines TRDV2 with TRDJ1; no clear D. Germline-derived CDR1 and CDR2 are GEAIGNYY and EKD. This CDR3 spans 16 amino acids.

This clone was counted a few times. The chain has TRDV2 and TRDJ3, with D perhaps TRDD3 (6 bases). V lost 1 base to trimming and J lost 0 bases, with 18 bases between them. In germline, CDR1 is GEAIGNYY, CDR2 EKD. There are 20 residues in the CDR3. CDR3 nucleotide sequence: TGTGCCTGTGACACATTTGGGGGGACACGGAGCTCCTGGGACACCCGACAGATGTTTTTC. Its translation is CACDTFGGTRSSWDTRQMFF.

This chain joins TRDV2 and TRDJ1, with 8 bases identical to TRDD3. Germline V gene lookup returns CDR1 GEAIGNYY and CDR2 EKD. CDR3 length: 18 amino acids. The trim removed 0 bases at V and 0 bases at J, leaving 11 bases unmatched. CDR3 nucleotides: TGTGCCTGTGACACCGTACTGGGGGTCGCTGCAAACACCGATAAACTCATCTTT. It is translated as CACDTVLGVAANTDKLIF.

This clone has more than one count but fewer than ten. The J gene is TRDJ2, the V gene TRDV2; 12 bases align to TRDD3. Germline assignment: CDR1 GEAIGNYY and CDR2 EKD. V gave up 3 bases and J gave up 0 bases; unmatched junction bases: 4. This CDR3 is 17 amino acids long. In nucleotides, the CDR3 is TGTGCCTGTGACTTACTGGGGGATACAGCTTTGACAGCACAACTCTTCTTT. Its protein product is CACDLLGDTALTAQLFF.

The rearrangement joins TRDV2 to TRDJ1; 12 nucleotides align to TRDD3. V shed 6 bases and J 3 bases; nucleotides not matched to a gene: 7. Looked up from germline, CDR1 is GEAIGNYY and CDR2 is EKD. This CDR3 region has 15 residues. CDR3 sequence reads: CACFPLGDTPDKLIF. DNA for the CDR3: TGTGCCTGTTTCCCACTGGGGGATACCCCCGATAAACTCATCTTT.

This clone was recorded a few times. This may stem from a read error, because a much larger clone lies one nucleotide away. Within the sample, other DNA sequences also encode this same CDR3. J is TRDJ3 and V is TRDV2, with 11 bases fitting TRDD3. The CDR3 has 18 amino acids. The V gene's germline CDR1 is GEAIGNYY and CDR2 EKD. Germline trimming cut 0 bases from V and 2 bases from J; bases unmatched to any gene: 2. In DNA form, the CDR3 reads TGTGCCTGTGACACCCTACTGGGGGATACCTGGGACACCCGACAGATGTTTTTC. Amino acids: CACDTLLGDTWDTRQMFF.

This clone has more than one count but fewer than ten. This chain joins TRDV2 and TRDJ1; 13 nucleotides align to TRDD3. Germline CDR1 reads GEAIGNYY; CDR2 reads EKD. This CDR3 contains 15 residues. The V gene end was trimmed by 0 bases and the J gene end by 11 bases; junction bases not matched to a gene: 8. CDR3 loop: CACDTVLGDTRGLIF. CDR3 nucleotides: TGTGCCTGTGACACCGTACTGGGGGATACGCGAGGTCTCATCTTT.

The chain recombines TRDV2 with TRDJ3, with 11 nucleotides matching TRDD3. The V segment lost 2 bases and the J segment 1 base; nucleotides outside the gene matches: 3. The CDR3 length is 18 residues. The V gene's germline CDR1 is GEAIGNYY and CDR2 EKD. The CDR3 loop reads CACDILGDKSWDTRQMFF. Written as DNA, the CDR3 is TGTGCCTGTGACATACTGGGGGATAAGTCCTGGGACACCCGACAGATGTTTTTC.

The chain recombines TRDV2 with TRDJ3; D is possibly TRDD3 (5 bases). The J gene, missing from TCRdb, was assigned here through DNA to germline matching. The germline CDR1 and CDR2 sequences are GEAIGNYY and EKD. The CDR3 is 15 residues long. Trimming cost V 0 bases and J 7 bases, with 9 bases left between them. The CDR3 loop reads CACDTVGRDTRQMFF. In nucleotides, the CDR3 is TGTGCCTGTGACACCGTGGGGAGAGACACCCGACAGATGTTTTTC.

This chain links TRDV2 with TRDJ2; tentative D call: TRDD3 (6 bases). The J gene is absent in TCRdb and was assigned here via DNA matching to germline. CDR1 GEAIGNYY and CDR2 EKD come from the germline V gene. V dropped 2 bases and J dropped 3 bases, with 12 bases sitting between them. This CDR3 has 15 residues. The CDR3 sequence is CACDKMGALTAQLFF. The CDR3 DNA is TGTGCCTGTGACAAGATGGGGGCCCTGACAGCACAACTCTTCTTT.

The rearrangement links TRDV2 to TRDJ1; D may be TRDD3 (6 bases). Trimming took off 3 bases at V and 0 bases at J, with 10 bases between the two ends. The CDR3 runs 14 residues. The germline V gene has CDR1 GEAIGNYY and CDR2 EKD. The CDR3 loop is CACDVLGYTDKLIF. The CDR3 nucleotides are TGTGCCTGTGACGTACTGGGTTACACCGATAAACTCATCTTT.

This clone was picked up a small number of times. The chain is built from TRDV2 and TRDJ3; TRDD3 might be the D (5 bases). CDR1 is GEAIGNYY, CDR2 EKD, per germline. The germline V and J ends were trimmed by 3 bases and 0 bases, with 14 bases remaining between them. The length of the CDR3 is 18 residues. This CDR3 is CACDSGETSSWDTRQMFF. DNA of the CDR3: TGTGCCTGTGACTCCGGGGAGACCAGCTCCTGGGACACCCGACAGATGTTTTTC.

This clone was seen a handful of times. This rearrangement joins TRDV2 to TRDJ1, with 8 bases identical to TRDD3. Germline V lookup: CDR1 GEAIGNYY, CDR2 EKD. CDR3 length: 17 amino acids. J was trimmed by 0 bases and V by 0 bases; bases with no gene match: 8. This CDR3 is CACDTFPGGPDTDKLIF. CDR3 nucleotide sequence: TGTGCCTGTGACACCTTCCCTGGGGGACCCGACACCGATAAACTCATCTTT.

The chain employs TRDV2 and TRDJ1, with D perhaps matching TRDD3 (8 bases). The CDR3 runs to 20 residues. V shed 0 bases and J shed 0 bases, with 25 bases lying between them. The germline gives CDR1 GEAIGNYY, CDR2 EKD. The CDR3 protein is CACDTNFPTLGDQYTDKLIF. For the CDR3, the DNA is TGTGCCTGTGACACCAACTTTCCTACGCTGGGGGACCAGTACACCGATAAACTCATCTTT.